A selection of T cell receptor beta chains follows, all from one sample in a study of T cell responses to AZD1222 COVID-19 vaccine. TCRdb's copy holds only in-frame clones and misses some; the assay was immunoSEQ multiplex PCR. The sample lists 100,000 to 150,000 clones; more than 85% were seen once. Material: peripheral blood, obtained 28 days after the second AZD1222 dose. These receptor sequences come from an adult who received the AZD1222 COVID-19 vaccine. Both conserved end residues are part of each CDR3. D genes are given only for firm matches. Not all rows give a size; the values are once, few, many and, for expanded clones, a class.

D gene,clone size,V gene,J gene,CDR3 protein,CDR3 DNA
-,-,TRBV29-1,TRBJ2-3,CSVDLAADTQYF,TGCAGCGTTGATCTGGCCGCAGATACGCAGTATTTT
TRBD1,-,TRBV30,TRBJ1-5,CAWSVSSGTGGNQPQHF,TGTGCCTGGAGTGTAAGTTCTGGGACAGGTGGAAATCAGCCCCAGCATTTT
-,-,TRBV7-9,TRBJ1-4,CASSLVGATNEKLFF,TGTGCCAGCAGCTTAGTGGGTGCAACTAATGAAAAACTGTTTTTT
-,-,TRBV6-5,TRBJ1-2,CASSYEGTYGYTF,TGTGCCAGCAGTTACGAAGGGACCTATGGCTACACCTTC
TRBD1,-,TRBV7-2,TRBJ1-6,CASSLTGTGVYSPLHF,TGTGCCAGCAGCTTAACCGGGACAGGGGTTTATTCACCCCTCCACTTT
-,-,TRBV3-1/TRBV3-2,TRBJ2-3,CASSQEGSTDTQYF,TGTGCCAGCAGCCAAGAAGGTAGCACAGATACGCAGTATTTT
-,-,TRBV25-1,TRBJ2-4,CASSDPRTDLAKNIQYF,TGTGCCAGCAGTGACCCCCGGACAGATCTAGCCAAAAACATTCAGTACTTC
-,-,TRBV3-1/TRBV3-2,TRBJ2-5,CASSQTIASKYF,TGTGCCAGCAGCCAAACGATAGCGTCGAAGTACTTC
-,-,TRBV7-2,TRBJ1-1,CASSPRAKGTEAFF,TGTGCCAGCAGCCCTCGGGCCAAGGGAACTGAAGCTTTCTTT
-,-,TRBV7-9,TRBJ2-2,CASSPTAGELFF,TGTGCCAGCAGCCCGACGGCCGGGGAGCTGTTTTTT
-,-,TRBV6-6,TRBJ1-2,CASKGAALYGYTF,TGTGCCAGCAAGGGAGCAGCGCTCTATGGCTACACCTTC
TRBD1,-,TRBV6-2/TRBV6-3,TRBJ1-1,CASRYRGARNTEAFF,TGTGCCAGCAGGTACAGGGGAGCAAGGAACACTGAAGCTTTCTTT
TRBD2,-,TRBV24-1,TRBJ2-2,CATSDSSGGNTGELFF,TGTGCCACCAGTGACTCAAGCGGGGGGAACACCGGGGAGCTGTTTTTT
-,-,TRBV10-3,TRBJ2-7,CAIHGSRDTYEQYF,TGTGCCATCCACGGGTCCAGGGACACCTACGAGCAGTACTTC
TRBD2,once,TRBV6-4,TRBJ2-1,CASSDSLTSGSYNEQFF,TGTGCCAGCAGTGACTCGTTGACTAGCGGTTCCTACAATGAGCAGTTCTTC
-,-,TRBV7-9,TRBJ2-5,CASSLGIRGTQYF,TGTGCCAGCAGCTTAGGAATCAGGGGGACCCAGTACTTC
-,-,TRBV3-1/TRBV3-2,TRBJ2-2,CASSQNPEGGELFF,TGTGCCAGCAGCCAAAACCCGGAGGGCGGGGAGCTGTTTTTT
TRBD1,-,TRBV10-3,TRBJ2-3,CAISEGWSQGASDTQYF,TGTGCCATCAGTGAGGGCTGGTCACAGGGGGCCTCAGATACGCAGTATTTT
TRBD1,-,TRBV10-3,TRBJ1-2,CAISEGRGRTSGYTF,TGTGCCATCAGTGAGGGCAGGGGGCGCACCAGTGGCTACACCTTC
-,few,TRBV15,TRBJ2-5,CATRKVADGETQYF,TGTGCCACCAGGAAGGTGGCGGATGGGGAGACCCAGTACTTC
-,-,TRBV5-1,TRBJ2-3,CASSGAGTPDTDTQYF,TGCGCCAGCAGCGGAGCCGGGACCCCAGACACAGATACGCAGTATTTT
-,-,TRBV24-1,TRBJ2-1,CATSDADWYNEQFF,TGTGCCACCAGTGACGCGGACTGGTACAATGAGCAGTTCTTC
TRBD1,-,TRBV7-3,TRBJ1-1,CASSFTGGTEAFF,TGTGCCAGCAGCTTTACAGGGGGCACTGAAGCTTTCTTT
-,-,TRBV10-3,TRBJ1-5,CATTYSSNQPQHF,TGTGCCACCACTTACAGTAGCAATCAGCCCCAGCATTTT
-,-,TRBV6-1,TRBJ2-1,CASSETGGGEQFF,TGTGCCAGCAGTGAAACAGGGGGGGGTGAGCAGTTCTTC
TRBD2,-,TRBV18,TRBJ2-2,CASSREASNTGELFF,TGTGCCAGCTCCCGGGAGGCCTCGAACACCGGGGAGCTGTTTTTT
-,-,TRBV29-1,TRBJ2-6,CSVPRQGASGANVLTF,TGCAGCGTTCCCAGGCAGGGAGCGTCTGGGGCCAACGTCCTGACTTTC
-,once,TRBV9,TRBJ1-1,CASSVDGSENTEAFF,TGTGCCAGCAGCGTAGATGGGTCGGAGAACACTGAAGCTTTCTTT
-,-,TRBV7-3,TRBJ2-1,CASSKGPSSYNEQFF,TGTGCCAGCAGCAAGGGGCCGAGCTCCTACAATGAGCAGTTCTTC